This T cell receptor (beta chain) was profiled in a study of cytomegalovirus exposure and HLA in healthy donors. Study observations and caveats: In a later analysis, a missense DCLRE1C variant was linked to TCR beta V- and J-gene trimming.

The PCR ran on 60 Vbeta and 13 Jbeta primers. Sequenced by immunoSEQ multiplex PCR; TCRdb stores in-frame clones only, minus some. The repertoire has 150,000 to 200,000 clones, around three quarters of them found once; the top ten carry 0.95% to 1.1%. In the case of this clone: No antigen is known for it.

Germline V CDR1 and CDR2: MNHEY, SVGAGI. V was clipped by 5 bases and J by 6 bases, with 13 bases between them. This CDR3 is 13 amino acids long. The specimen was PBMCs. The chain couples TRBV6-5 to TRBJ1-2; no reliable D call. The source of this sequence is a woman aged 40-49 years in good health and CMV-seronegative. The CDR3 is CASSHRSHNGYTF. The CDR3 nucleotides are TGTGCCAGCAGTCACCGGTCGCATAATGGCTACACCTTC.